Included here is one T cell receptor beta chain sequence, with context. Original handling: Samples contained a median of approximately 100,000 TCRs, with a range of about 23,224 to 700,000. MiXCR was run by TCRdb on the RACE reads, yielding one entry per CDR3 protein. TCRdb, not the authors, supplied the V and J calls. The sample has 100,000 to 150,000 distinct CDR3 sequences, roughly 9.5% seen once. The V gene's germline CDR1 is SGHDT and CDR2 YYEEEE. V gave up 6 bases and J gave up 1 base, with 16 bases separating them. This CDR3 spans 15 amino acids. This entry is derived from a study of human T cells and chemical hapten exposure. For the study at large: Largely, small differences in pooled library volume made per-sample TCR yields vary.

Time point meaning: healthy volunteer bleed at 2 weeks. Total RNA came from unfractionated whole blood. The sample taken for sequencing was whole blood. The chain employs TRBV5-6 and TRBJ2-5; possible D gene TRBD1, 5 bases. The TCR originated in a male donor in good health. Some clones in this sample may be carry-over from other donors' samples. The CDR3 region has the DNA TGTGCCAGCATCACGGATGGGGCAGGCCAAGAGACCCAGTACTTC. This translates into CASITDGAGQETQYF.